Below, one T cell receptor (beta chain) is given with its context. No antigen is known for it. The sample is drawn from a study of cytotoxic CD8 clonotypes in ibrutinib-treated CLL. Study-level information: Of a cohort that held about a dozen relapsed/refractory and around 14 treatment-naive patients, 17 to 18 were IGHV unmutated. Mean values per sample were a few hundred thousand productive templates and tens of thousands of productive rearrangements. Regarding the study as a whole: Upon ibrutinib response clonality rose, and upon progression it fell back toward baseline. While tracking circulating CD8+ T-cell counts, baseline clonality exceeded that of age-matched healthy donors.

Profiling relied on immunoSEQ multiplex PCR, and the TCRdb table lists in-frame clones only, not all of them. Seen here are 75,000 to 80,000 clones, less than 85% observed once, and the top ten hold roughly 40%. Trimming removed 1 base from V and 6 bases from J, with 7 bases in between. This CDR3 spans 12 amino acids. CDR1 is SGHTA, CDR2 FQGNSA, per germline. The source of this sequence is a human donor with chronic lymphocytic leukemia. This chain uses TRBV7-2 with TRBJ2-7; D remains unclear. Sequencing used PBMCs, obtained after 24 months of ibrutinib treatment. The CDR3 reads CASSLGTGEQYF. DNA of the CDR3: TGTGCCAGCAGCTTAGGAACGGGCGAGCAGTACTTC.